This entry describes one T cell receptor beta chain. This entry comes from a study of blood T cell repertoires in COVID-19. About the research overall: The origin of the acute and convalescent COVID-19 samples was the United States, Italy and Spain. PBMCs, B-cell-depleted T cells, or T cells provided the cDNA or gDNA that made up the material.

As originally analysed: Researchers report that nucleated cell counts were estimated from reference gene primer amplification. Clones were read by immunoSEQ multiplex PCR, and TCRdb kept only the in-frame ones, dropping some. V and J calls and clone size come straight from that table; D and trimming were deduced from the DNA. The sample shows approximately 140,000 clones, 88% of them seen only once. The CDR3 spans 16 residues. The germline CDR1 and CDR2 sequences are MNHEY and SVGEGT. The ends were cut back, 0 bases at V and 0 bases at J, with 9 bases in the middle. The sequenced sample was peripheral blood. The chain uses TRBV6-2 or TRBV6-3 and TRBJ2-1; D gene uncertain. The source of this sequence is a man in his sixties or seventies with active COVID-19. In nucleotides, the CDR3 is TGTGCCAGCAGTTACTCCGAGGTAAGCTCCTACAATGAGCAGTTCTTC. Translating gives CASSYSEVSSYNEQFF.